This is a list of T cell receptor beta chains from one sample in a study of tumor T cells in aggressive B-cell lymphoma. TCRdb's copy holds only in-frame clones and misses some; the assay was immunoSEQ multiplex PCR. The data show roughly 3,000 clones, over 80% seen once. The sequenced sample was tumor tissue. These receptors originate from an adult with diffuse large B cell lymphoma. CDR3s include the opening cysteine and the closing phenylalanine or tryptophan. D genes are given only for firm matches. For some rows the clone size is stated as once, few or many, or as a class when expanded; others skip it.

TRBV7-2	TRBJ2-3	TRBD1	15	NA	TGTGCCAGCAGCTTCCGACAGGGGGTTACAGATACGCAGTATTTT	CASSFRQGVTDTQYF
TRBV7-9	TRBJ1-3	NA	11	NA	TGTGCCAGCAGCTTTTTAAATACCATATATTTT	CASSFLNTIYF
TRBV13	TRBJ2-4	NA	16	NA	TGTGCCAGCAGCAAGACAGACCTACTAGCCAAAAACATTCAGTACTTC	CASSKTDLLAKNIQYF
TRBV4-3	TRBJ1-1	TRBD1	13	NA	TGCGCCAGCAGCCGGACAGGGTTTGCTGAAGCTTTCTTT	CASSRTGFAEAFF
TRBV6-5	TRBJ2-1	NA	14	NA	TGTGCCAGCAGTTACTCGGGTCTAGCTGTTGAGCAGTTCTTC	CASSYSGLAVEQFF
TRBV5-1	TRBJ1-1	TRBD1	13	NA	TGCGCCAGCCGACAGGGTCCGAACACTGAAGCTTTCTTT	CASRQGPNTEAFF
TRBV18	TRBJ1-1	TRBD1	13	NA	TGTGCCAGCTCACGGACAGGGACCACTGAAGCTTTCTTT	CASSRTGTTEAFF
TRBV15	TRBJ2-1	NA	13	NA	TGTGCCACCAGCAGGTGGGGGGAAGATGAGCAGTTCTTC	CATSRWGEDEQFF
TRBV19	TRBJ1-5	NA	12	NA	TGTGCCAGTAGGGACTTTAATCAGCCCCAGCATTTT	CASRDFNQPQHF
TRBV29-1	TRBJ2-1	NA	11	NA	TGCAGCGACGTGACTGGTAATGAGCAGTTCTTC	CSDVTGNEQFF
TRBV6-5	TRBJ2-2	TRBD2	15	NA	TGTGCCAGCAGTTGGACTAGCGGGGGGACCGGGGAGCTGTTTTTT	CASSWTSGGTGELFF
TRBV7-9	TRBJ1-2	NA	14	NA	TGTGCCAGCAGCTTAGGAGGAGCTAACTATGGCTACACCTTC	CASSLGGANYGYTF
TRBV11-3	TRBJ1-1	NA	13	NA	TGTGCCAGCCTACAGGGTGCTAGCACTGAAGCTTTCTTT	CASLQGASTEAFF
TRBV29-1	TRBJ1-1	NA	13	NA	TGCAGCGTAGAGACAGCTATGAACACTGAAGCTTTCTTT	CSVETAMNTEAFF
TRBV14	TRBJ2-5	NA	16	once	TGTGCCAGCAGCCAAGTAGCCACTACTAACGTGGAGACCCAGTACTTC	CASSQVATTNVETQYF
TRBV10-3	TRBJ2-7	NA	12	NA	TGTGCCATCCGAGGACTCAACTACGAGCAGTACTTC	CAIRGLNYEQYF
TRBV7-3	TRBJ2-1	TRBD2	14	NA	TGTGCCAGCAGTATTAGCGGGAGGGACAATGAGCAGTTCTTC	CASSISGRDNEQFF
TRBV6-5	TRBJ2-7	TRBD2	16	NA	TGTGCCAGCAGTTACTCGGGACTAGCGGGAAGCTACGAGCAGTACTTC	CASSYSGLAGSYEQYF
TRBV19	TRBJ2-1	TRBD2	16	NA	TGTGCCAGTAGTATTAAGCGGGGGAGCTCCTACAATGAGCAGTTCTTC	CASSIKRGSSYNEQFF
TRBV7-8	TRBJ1-4	NA	16	NA	TGTGCCAGCAGCTTAGGGGGGACATCTCATAATGAAAAACTGTTTTTT	CASSLGGTSHNEKLFF
TRBV13	TRBJ2-4	TRBD1	15	NA	TGTGCCAGCAGCTCGACCGGGACAGGTATCGGCATTCAGTACTTC	CASSSTGTGIGIQYF
TRBV27	TRBJ2-1	NA	13	NA	TGTGCCAGCAGTTTCAAACTAGGCAATGAGCAGTTCTTC	CASSFKLGNEQFF
TRBV10-3	TRBJ2-1	TRBD2	16	NA	TGTGCCATCAGTGGCCATCGCGGGGGCTCCTACAATGAGCAGTTCTTC	CAISGHRGGSYNEQFF
TRBV18	TRBJ2-1	NA	16	NA	TGTGCCAGCTCACTCTATCCGGAGACAGGAGACAATGAGCAGTTCTTC	CASSLYPETGDNEQFF
TRBV25-1	TRBJ2-1	NA	12	once	TGTGCCAGCAGTGGACTGGCCAATGAGCAGTTCTTC	CASSGLANEQFF
TRBV15	TRBJ1-1	NA	15	NA	TGTGCCACCAGCGGTCCAAGGGGAGGGAACACTGAAGCTTTCTTT	CATSGPRGGNTEAFF
TRBV4-1	TRBJ2-1	NA	15	NA	TGCGCCAGCAGCCAAGACGGTGAGACCTACAATGAGCAGTTCTTC	CASSQDGETYNEQFF
TRBV6-5	TRBJ1-4	NA	13	NA	TGTGCCAGCAGAGGTGGGGGCAGAGAAAAACTGTTTTTT	CASRGGGREKLFF
TRBV5-1	TRBJ1-2	NA	12	NA	TGCGCCAGCAGCCGAGATCGCTATGGCTACACCTTC	CASSRDRYGYTF
TRBV16	TRBJ1-5	NA	14	NA	TGTGCCAGCACCCAAGGCAGTCCCAATCAGCCCCAGCATTTT	CASTQGSPNQPQHF
TRBV18	TRBJ2-7	NA	14	NA	TGTGCCAGCTCACCATCGACTTCCGCCTACGAGCAGTACTTC	CASSPSTSAYEQYF
TRBV18	TRBJ2-6	NA	14	NA	TGTGCCAGCTCACCGCGTTCTGGGGCCAACGTCCTGACTTTC	CASSPRSGANVLTF
TRBV7-3	TRBJ1-1	NA	14	NA	TGTGCCAGCAGCTTATCGCATAGGGGGACTGAAGCTTTCTTT	CASSLSHRGTEAFF
TRBV9	TRBJ1-5	NA	15	NA	TGTGCCAGCAGCGTAGAGTGGGGGGACGATCAGCCCCAGCATTTT	CASSVEWGDDQPQHF
TRBV30	TRBJ2-5	TRBD2	14	few	TGTGCCTGGAGCGCACTAGCGCCCCAAGAGACCCAGTACTTC	CAWSALAPQETQYF
TRBV18	TRBJ1-5	NA	13	NA	TGTGCCAGCTCACCAGGGGAGGATCAGCCCCAGCATTTT	CASSPGEDQPQHF
TRBV27	TRBJ2-5	NA	12	once	TGTGCCAGCAGCCCCGGGATGAAGACCCAGTACTTC	CASSPGMKTQYF
TRBV4-1	TRBJ1-2	NA	16	NA	TGCGCCAGCAGCCAAGGGCCCCTGGCACAGCACTATGGCTACACCTTC	CASSQGPLAQHYGYTF
TRBV11-2	TRBJ2-7	TRBD2	16	NA	TGTGCCAGCAGCTTAGGGCATAGCGGGAGCTCCTACGAGCAGTACTTC	CASSLGHSGSSYEQYF
TRBV28	TRBJ1-1	TRBD1	13	NA	TGTGCCAGCAGAAACACAGGGGCCCCTGAAGCTTTCTTT	CASRNTGAPEAFF
TRBV4-3	TRBJ2-7	TRBD2	14	NA	TGCGCCAGCAGCCAAGGACTAGCGGGGTACGAGCAGTACTTC	CASSQGLAGYEQYF
TRBV29-1	TRBJ1-1	NA	14	NA	TGCAGCGTTGCGGTGGGGGGGGTTGACACTGAAGCTTTCTTT	CSVAVGGVDTEAFF
TRBV27	TRBJ2-1	TRBD2	14	NA	TGTGCCAGCAGTTTCAGCGGGAGGGGAAATGAGCAGTTCTTC	CASSFSGRGNEQFF
TRBV5-1	TRBJ1-6	NA	15	NA	TGTGCCAGCAGCCTCCTACAGGGCAATAATTCACCCCTCCACTTT	CASSLLQGNNSPLHF
TRBV27	TRBJ1-1	NA	12	NA	TGTGCCAGCAGTGCGGGGAACACTGAAGCTTTCTTT	CASSAGNTEAFF
TRBV6-5	TRBJ2-7	NA	15	NA	TGTGCCAGCAGTTTCTCACCCCTACAGGCGTACGAGCAGTACTTC	CASSFSPLQAYEQYF
TRBV2	TRBJ2-6	NA	15	once	TGTGCCAGCAGTGAAGTGAGGTCTGGGGCCAACGTCCTGACTTTC	CASSEVRSGANVLTF
TRBV9	TRBJ2-3	NA	14	NA	TGTGCCAGCAGCGTAGGCTTTAGCCCAGATACGCAGTATTTT	CASSVGFSPDTQYF
TRBV7-6	TRBJ2-1	NA	16	NA	TGTGCCAGCAGCTTAGGGGGAGTAGGCTCCTACAATGAGCAGTTCTTC	CASSLGGVGSYNEQFF